Following are 28 T cell receptor beta chains from one sample sequenced in a study of precursors of human CD4 cytotoxic T cells. Each CDR3 protein gets one entry after TCRdb re-called the reads with MiXCR. The table has some 790 distinct CDR3 sequences, roughly an eighth seen once. The bulk UMI libraries came from four sorted CD4+ memory subsets, including IL-7R-high and IL-7R-negative TEMRA. The sequencing sample was made of memory CD4+ T cells from blood (PBMCs). All receptors derive from a human donor in good health.

This clonotype was seen only a few times. The J gene is TRBJ1-2, the V gene TRBV12-3 or TRBV12-4; D not resolved. The CDR3 is 12 amino acids. The V gene lost 5 bases and the J gene lost 0 bases, with 4 bases spanning the gap. In DNA, the CDR3 is TGTGCCAGCAGTCTCACTAACTATGGCTACACCTTC. Translation: CASSLTNYGYTF.

Relative to its sample, this clonotype is large. The chain is built from TRBV12-2 and TRBJ1-3; the table gives TRBD1 as D, unverified against the DNA. TRBV12-2 is deemed a pseudogene. This CDR3 comprises 15 residues. The CDR3 region is CASRFRAVRRNTIYF. The CDR3 DNA follows: TGTGCAAGTCGCTTCCGGGCCGTGAGGCGGAACACCATATATTTT.

V and J are TRBV5-1 and TRBJ1-2; no clear D gene. CDR3 size: 13 residues. From germline, CDR1 is SGHRS and CDR2 YFSETQ. With 2 bases removed from V and 7 bases from J, the gap between germline ends came to 12 bases. CDR3 bases: TGCGCCAGCAGCTTCGACCGCTCAGCTGGCTACACCTTC. Translated: CASSFDRSAGYTF.

By share, this clonotype counts as large. The V call is TRBV6-2 or TRBV6-3, the J call TRBJ1-1; D gene unclear. CDR3 length: 13 residues. The V end lost 3 bases, the J end lost 3 bases, and 8 bases lay between the germline ends. CDR1 and CDR2 (germline): MNHEY, SVGEGT. CDR3 protein: CASSYLPDTEAFF. CDR3 in DNA: TGTGCCAGCAGTTATCTACCGGACACTGAAGCTTTCTTT.

This clonotype ranks as large. The chain recombines TRBV7-9 with TRBJ1-1, with D hard to call. Trimming cost V 1 base and J 7 bases, with 4 bases left between them. CDR1 is SEHNR and CDR2 is FQNEAQ in the germline V gene (reference sequence). The CDR3 is 11 amino acids. The CDR3, as DNA: TGTGCCAGCAGCTTAGATGGTGAAGCTTTCTTT. This gives the protein CASSLDGEAFF.

The chain has TRBV20-1 and TRBJ1-1, with unresolved D. This CDR3 is 13 amino acids long. Germline V gene lookup returns CDR1 DFQATT and CDR2 SNEGSKA (reference sequence). V shed 3 bases and J shed 0 bases, with 8 bases lying between them. As DNA, the CDR3 is TGCAGTGCTAGGCCTCAAATGAACACTGAAGCTTTCTTT. It yields the protein CSARPQMNTEAFF.

This clonotype was seen a few times. The rearrangement links TRBV7-9 to TRBJ1-2; D call uncertain. The germline gives CDR1 SEHNR, CDR2 FQNEAQ (reference sequence). The ends were cut back, 5 bases at V and 4 bases at J, with 8 bases in the middle. The CDR3 is 12 amino acids. Here the CDR3 DNA reads TGTGCCAGCAGCACAGATGTCTATGGCTACACCTTC. Its translation: CASSTDVYGYTF. The variable domain in full, with the rest retrieved from reference TRBV7-9 and TRBJ1-2, is DTGVSQNPRHKITKRGQNVTFRCDPISEHNRLYWYRQTLGQGPEFLTYFQNEAQLEKSRLLSDRFSAERPKGSFSTLEIQRTEQGDSAMYLCASSTDVYGYTFGSGTRLTVV.

This clonotype was counted a few times. The chain employs TRBV18 and TRBJ1-1, with 12 bases that match TRBD1. J gave up 5 bases and V 3 bases, and 4 bases lay outside the gene matches. Germline V gives CDR1 KGHSH, CDR2 LQKENI. The CDR3 is 15 amino acids. The DNA for the CDR3 is TGTGCCAGCTCACCCCGGGACAGGGGGCCTACTGAAGCTTTCTTT. Protein product: CASSPRDRGPTEAFF.

The V call is TRBV12-3 or TRBV12-4, the J call TRBJ2-5, with TRBD2 identical over 11 bases. The CDR3 spans 18 residues. Losses at the gene ends were 5 bases for V and 2 bases for J; bases not matched to a gene: 13. This chain's CDR3 is CASSKGTSGIPQQETQYF. The CDR3 DNA is TGTGCCAGCAGTAAAGGGACTAGCGGCATACCCCAACAAGAGACCCAGTACTTC.

The chain is built from TRBV5-1 and TRBJ2-7; D remains unclear. V was shortened by 1 base and J by 4 bases, with 9 bases between the two germline ends. Germline V lookup: CDR1 SGHRS, CDR2 YFSETQ. The CDR3 totals 13 residues. In nucleotides, the CDR3 is TGCGCCAGCAGCTTGACGGGCGGATACGAGCAGTACTTC. This translates into CASSLTGGYEQYF.

In its sample, this clonotype ranks as large. The junction does not match germline at one end; this may be a read error. The V call is TRBV7-7, the J call TRBJ2-1; D perhaps matches TRBD1 (6 bases). The CDR3 is made up of 12 amino acids. Germline CDR1 SSHAT, CDR2 FNYEAQ (reference sequence). CDR3 region: CASSAQGDEQFF. CDR3 sequence (DNA): TGTGCTAGCAGCGCACAGGGCGATGAGCAGTTCTTC.

The genes are TRBV20-1 and TRBJ2-3, with 9 nucleotides matching TRBD2. CDR1 is DFQATT, CDR2 SNEGSKA, per germline (reference sequence). The V segment lost 0 bases and the J segment 3 bases; nucleotides outside the gene matches: 13. The CDR3 contains 18 residues. The chain's CDR3 is CSARDDWLAGMGTDTQYF. CDR3 coding DNA: TGCAGTGCTAGAGATGATTGGCTAGCGGGAATGGGGACAGATACGCAGTATTTT.

This clonotype is large in the sample. The CDR3 loop is CASSRDINQPQHF. The CDR3 DNA follows: TGTGCCAGCAGCCGGGACATCAATCAGCCCCAGCATTTT. The gene calls are TRBV6-5 and TRBJ1-5; maybe TRBD1 (6 bases). The CDR3 has 13 residues. V lost 6 bases and J 3 bases, leaving 9 bases between the germline ends. Germline V gene sequence: CDR1 MNHEY, CDR2 SVGAGI.

In this sample, this clonotype is large. The genes are TRBV7-2 and TRBJ1-1, with unresolved D. This CDR3 has 13 amino acids. Trimming took 3 bases from V and 6 from J, leaving 11 bases between them. Germline assignment: CDR1 SGHTA and CDR2 FQGNSA. The CDR3 sequence: CASSFMSLAEAFF. The CDR3 nucleotides read TGTGCCAGCAGCTTCATGTCCCTCGCTGAAGCTTTCTTT.

This clonotype is judged large. This chain uses TRBV20-1 with TRBJ2-5, with D perhaps TRBD1 (6 bases). Germline V gene sequence: CDR1 DFQATT, CDR2 SNEGSKA (reference sequence). V was shortened by 0 bases and J by 1 base, with 12 bases between the two germline ends. The CDR3 sequence is 15 residues long. CDR3 coding DNA: TGCAGTGCTAGAGATGCTCAGGGGTCCCAAGAGACCCAGTACTTC. It translates to CSARDAQGSQETQYF.

This clonotype is large by share. The rearrangement links TRBV20-1 to TRBJ1-4; no reliable D call. The CDR3 is 13 residues long. Between the trimmed V and J ends, which lost 3 bases and 6 bases, there was a span of 11 bases. The germline V gene encodes CDR1 DFQATT and CDR2 SNEGSKA (reference sequence). Written as DNA, the CDR3 is TGCAGTGCTAGTTCCCTTAAGGATGAAAAACTGTTTTTT. Amino acid sequence: CSASSLKDEKLFF.

This clonotype was observed a handful of times. The genes are TRBV3-1 and TRBJ1-2, with D possibly matching TRBD1 (5 bases). From germline, CDR1 is LGHDT and CDR2 YNNKEL (reference sequence). V lost 3 bases and J 7 bases, leaving 12 bases between the germline ends. The CDR3 extends over 13 amino acids. CDR3: CASSQAGIGGYTF. CDR3 DNA sequence: TGTGCCAGCAGCCAGGCAGGGATTGGTGGCTACACCTTC.

The chain couples TRBV19 to TRBJ2-7, with no clear D. V lost 3 bases to trimming and J lost 0 bases, with 9 bases between them. Germline CDR1 and CDR2: LNHDA and SQIVND (reference sequence). The CDR3 spans 14 residues. CDR3 DNA sequence: TGTGCCAGTAGTATTCAGGTGTCCTCCTACGAGCAGTACTTC. Protein product: CASSIQVSSYEQYF.

The gene calls are TRBV20-1 and TRBJ2-7, with 10 bases identical to TRBD2. The trim removed 6 bases at V and 0 bases at J, leaving 5 bases unmatched. Germline loops: CDR1 DFQATT, CDR2 SNEGSKA (reference sequence). This CDR3 has 14 amino acids. For the CDR3, the DNA is TGCAGTGCCAGTGGACTAGCGGCCTCCTACGAGCAGTACTTC. This codes for CSASGLAASYEQYF.

This clonotype was seen only a few times. The chain recombines TRBV7-9 with TRBJ2-1; D call uncertain. The CDR3 length is 14 residues. Trimming removed 6 bases at V and 4 bases at J, with 13 bases between. The germline gives CDR1 SEHNR, CDR2 FQNEAQ (reference sequence). The CDR3 protein is CASRDRAPYNEQFF. The CDR3 DNA follows: TGTGCCAGCAGAGATAGGGCACCGTACAATGAGCAGTTCTTC.

This clonotype occurred a few times. The chain is built from TRBV20-1 and TRBJ2-3, with D hard to call. CDR1 is DFQATT and CDR2 is SNEGSKA in the germline V gene (reference sequence). The CDR3 runs to 15 residues. V dropped 6 bases and J dropped 0 bases, with 16 bases sitting between them. CDR3 bases: TGCAGTGCCAATGGTCGGCGGAAAAGCACAGATACGCAGTATTTT. It codes for CSANGRRKSTDTQYF.

This clonotype was seen a handful of times. The V and J genes are TRBV19 and TRBJ2-7; D is possibly TRBD1 or TRBD2 (6 bases each). Trimming removed 6 bases from V and 0 bases from J, with 15 bases in between. Germline loops: CDR1 LNHDA, CDR2 SQIVND (reference sequence). This CDR3 contains 15 residues. The CDR3 bases are TGTGCCAGTAGGGGTCAGGGGACTTTCTCCTACGAGCAGTACTTC. This gives the protein CASRGQGTFSYEQYF.

The chain uses TRBV5-1 and TRBJ2-4, with D possibly being TRBD2 (6 bases). The CDR3 is 13 residues long. Per the germline V gene, CDR1 is SGHRS and CDR2 is YFSETQ. V lost 0 bases to trimming and J lost 9 bases, with 10 bases between them. The CDR3 loop reads CASSLGLEGIQYF. The CDR3 nucleotides are TGCGCCAGCAGCTTGGGACTAGAGGGCATTCAGTACTTC.

This clonotype was detected a few times. The V gene is TRBV12-3 or TRBV12-4, the J gene TRBJ2-5; 7 bases align to TRBD1. Losses at the gene ends were 5 bases for V and 4 bases for J; bases not matched to a gene: 4. CDR3 size: 13 residues. In DNA, the CDR3 is TGTGCCAGCAGTCAACAGGGGAGAGAGACCCAGTACTTC. Its protein is CASSQQGRETQYF.

This clonotype has more than one count but fewer than ten. V is TRBV5-1 and J is TRBJ2-3, with a tentative D call TRBD1 (6 bases). Trimming left V 5 bases short and J 5 bases short, with 21 bases between. CDR1 and CDR2 (germline): SGHRS, YFSETQ. The CDR3 loop spans 16 amino acids. This chain's CDR3 is CASRPTLGQMGDTQYF. The CDR3 DNA sequence: TGCGCCAGCAGACCGACCCTCGGACAGATGGGAGATACGCAGTATTTT.

This clonotype is large (0.1 to 1%) in the sample. The rearrangement links TRBV12-3 or TRBV12-4 to TRBJ1-5, with unresolved D. The CDR3 extends over 12 amino acids. V lost 4 bases, J lost 6 bases, and 7 bases lay in between. CDR3 sequence: CASSWGSQPQHF. CDR3 in DNA: TGTGCCAGCAGTTGGGGTAGTCAGCCCCAGCATTTT.

The chain combines TRBV20-1 with TRBJ2-1; tentatively, D is TRBD1 (6 bases). Germline CDR1 is DFQATT and CDR2 is SNEGSKA (reference sequence). V was trimmed by 0 bases and J by 7 bases, leaving 19 bases between them. The CDR3 length is 16 residues. The CDR3 DNA reads TGCAGTGCTAGAGATTTGGCAGGGGCCCTTCCAAATGAGCAGTTCTTC. Protein sequence: CSARDLAGALPNEQFF.

In its sample, this clonotype is large. The chain joins TRBV20-1 to TRBJ1-5; maybe TRBD1 (5 bases). The CDR3 is 15 residues long. The V and J ends lost 1 base and 1 base respectively, with 11 bases between them. Germline V gene sequence: CDR1 DFQATT, CDR2 SNEGSKA (reference sequence). The CDR3 DNA follows: TGCAGTGCTAGAGTGAGGGGACGGAGCAATCAGCCCCAGCATTTT. This gives the protein CSARVRGRSNQPQHF.